The T cell receptor (beta chain) described here comes from a study of shared clonotypes between healthy human individuals. Study results and limitations: Sorted-subset sequencing was shown by rarefaction to be incomplete despite large depth. Investigators collected only blood, and repertoires in tissues likely differ.

Profiling relied on immunoSEQ multiplex PCR, and the TCRdb table lists in-frame clones only, not all of them. The sample has roughly 1.5 million clones, approximately 98% seen once. Germline V lookup: CDR1 MGHDK, CDR2 SYGVNS. The ends were cut back, 4 bases at V and 0 bases at J, with 8 bases in the middle. The CDR3 has 14 amino acids. The sample holds one count of this clone. Its antigen is unidentified. Material for sequencing was naive CD4+ T cells sorted from blood. Subset indicated: CD45RA+ positively selected. The TCR was taken from a man aged 25-45 years in good health. The chain carries TRBV25-1 and TRBJ2-3; no definite D call. The CDR3 DNA is TGTGCCAGCAGTGGCTCTATCAGCACAGATACGCAGTATTTT. Translation: CASSGSISTDTQYF.